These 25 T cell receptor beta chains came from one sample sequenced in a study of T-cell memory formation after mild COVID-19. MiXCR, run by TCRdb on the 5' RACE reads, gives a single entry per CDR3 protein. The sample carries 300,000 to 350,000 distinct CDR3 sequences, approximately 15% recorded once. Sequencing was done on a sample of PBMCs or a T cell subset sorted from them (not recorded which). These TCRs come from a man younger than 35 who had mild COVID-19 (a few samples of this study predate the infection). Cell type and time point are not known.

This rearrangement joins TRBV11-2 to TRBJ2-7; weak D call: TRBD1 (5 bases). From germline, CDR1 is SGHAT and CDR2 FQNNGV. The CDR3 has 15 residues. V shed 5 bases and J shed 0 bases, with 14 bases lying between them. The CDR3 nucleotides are TGTGCCAGCAGCGTAAGCATTGACAGCTCCTACGAGCAGTACGTC. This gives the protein CASSVSIDSSYEQYV.

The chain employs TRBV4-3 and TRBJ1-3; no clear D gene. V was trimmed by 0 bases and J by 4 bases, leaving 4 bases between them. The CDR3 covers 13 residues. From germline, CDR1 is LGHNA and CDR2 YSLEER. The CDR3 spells CASSQERGNTIYF. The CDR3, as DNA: TGCGCCAGCAGCCAAGAACGAGGAAACACCATATATTTT.

CDR3 sequence: CASSQSPTGGWQETQYF. The CDR3 DNA sequence: TGCGCCAGCAGCCAAAGTCCCACGGGGGGGTGGCAAGAGACCCAGTACTTC. The J gene is TRBJ2-5, the V gene TRBV4-1, with 8 bases aligning to TRBD2. CDR1 and CDR2 (germline): MGHRA, YSYEKL. The CDR3 covers 17 residues. J lost 2 bases, V lost 2 bases, and 10 bases had no gene match.

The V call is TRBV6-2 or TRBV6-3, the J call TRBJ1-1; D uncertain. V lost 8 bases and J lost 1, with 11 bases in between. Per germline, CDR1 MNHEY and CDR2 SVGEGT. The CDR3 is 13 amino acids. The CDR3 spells CASGPGENTEAFF. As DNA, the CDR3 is TGTGCCAGCGGCCCCGGGGAGAACACTGAAGCTTTCTTT.

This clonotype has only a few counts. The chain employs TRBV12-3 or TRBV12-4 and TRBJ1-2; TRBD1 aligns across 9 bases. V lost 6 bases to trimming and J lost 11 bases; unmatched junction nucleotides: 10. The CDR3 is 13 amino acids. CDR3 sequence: CASSLDRGFSYTF. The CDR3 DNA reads TGTGCCAGCAGCCTCGACAGGGGGTTTAGTTACACCTTC.

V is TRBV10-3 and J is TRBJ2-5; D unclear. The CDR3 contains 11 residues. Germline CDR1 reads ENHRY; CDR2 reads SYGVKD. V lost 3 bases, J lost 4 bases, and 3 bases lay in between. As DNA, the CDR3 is TGTGCCATCAGTGAAGCAGAGACCCAGTACTTC. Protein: CAISEAETQYF.

The CDR3 reads CASSTQGAVSTEAFF. CDR3 bases: TGTGCCAGCAGCACCCAGGGGGCCGTAAGCACTGAAGCTTTCTTT. V is TRBV6-5 and J is TRBJ1-1, with 8 bases that match TRBD1. The CDR3 length is 15 residues. In germline, CDR1 is MNHEY, CDR2 SVGAGI. V dropped 6 bases and J dropped 4; count of bases not matched to a gene: 10.

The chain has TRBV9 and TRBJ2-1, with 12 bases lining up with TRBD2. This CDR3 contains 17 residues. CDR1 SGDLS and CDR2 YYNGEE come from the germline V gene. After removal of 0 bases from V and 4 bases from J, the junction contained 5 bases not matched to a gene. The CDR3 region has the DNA TGTGCCAGCAGCGTAGACCTAGCGGGGGGGCTATACAATGAGCAGTTCTTC. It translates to CASSVDLAGGLYNEQFF.

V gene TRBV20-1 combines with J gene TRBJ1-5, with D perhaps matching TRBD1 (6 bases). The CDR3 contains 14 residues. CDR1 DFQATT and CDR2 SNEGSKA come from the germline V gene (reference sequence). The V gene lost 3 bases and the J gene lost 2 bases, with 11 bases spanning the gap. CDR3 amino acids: CSASPQGRNQPQHF. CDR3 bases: TGCAGTGCTAGTCCACAGGGTCGCAATCAGCCCCAGCATTTT.

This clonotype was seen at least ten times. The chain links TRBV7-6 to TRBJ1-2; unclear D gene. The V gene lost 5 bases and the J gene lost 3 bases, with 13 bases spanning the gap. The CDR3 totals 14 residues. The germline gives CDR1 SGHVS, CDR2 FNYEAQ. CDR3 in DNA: TGTGCCAGCAGCCCATCGGCGGGAGACTATGGCTACACCTTC. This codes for CASSPSAGDYGYTF.

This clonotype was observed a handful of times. The CDR3 here is CASSIQGSLFEQYF. In DNA form, the CDR3 reads TGTGCCAGCAGCATCCAGGGGTCTCTCTTCGAGCAGTACTTC. This chain uses TRBV25-1 with TRBJ2-7, with D perhaps matching TRBD1 (6 bases). The length of the CDR3 is 14 residues. Trimming pared 6 bases from V and 6 bases from J, leaving 18 bases between. CDR1 and CDR2 from the germline V gene are MGHDK and SYGVNS.

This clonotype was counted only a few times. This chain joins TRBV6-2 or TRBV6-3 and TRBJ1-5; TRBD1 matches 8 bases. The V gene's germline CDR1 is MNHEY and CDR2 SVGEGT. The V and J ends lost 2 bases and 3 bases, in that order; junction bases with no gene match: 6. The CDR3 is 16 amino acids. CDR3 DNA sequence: TGTGCCAGCAGTTACCCCTTGGACAGGGTCAATCAGCCCCAGCATTTT. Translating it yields CASSYPLDRVNQPQHF.

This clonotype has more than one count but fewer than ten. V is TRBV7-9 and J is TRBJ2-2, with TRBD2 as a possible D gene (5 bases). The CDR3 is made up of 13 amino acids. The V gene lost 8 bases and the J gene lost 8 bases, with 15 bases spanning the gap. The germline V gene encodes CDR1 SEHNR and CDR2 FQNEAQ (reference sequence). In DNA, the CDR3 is TGTGCCAGCCGTCCTAGCTGGGGAGGGGAGCTGTTTTTT. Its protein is CASRPSWGGELFF.

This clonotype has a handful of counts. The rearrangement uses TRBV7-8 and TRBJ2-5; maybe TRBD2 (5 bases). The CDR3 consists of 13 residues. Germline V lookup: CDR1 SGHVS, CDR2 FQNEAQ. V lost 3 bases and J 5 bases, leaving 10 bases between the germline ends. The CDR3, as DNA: TGTGCCAGCAGCTTCTTTCCGGGGGAGACCCAGTACTTC. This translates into CASSFFPGETQYF.

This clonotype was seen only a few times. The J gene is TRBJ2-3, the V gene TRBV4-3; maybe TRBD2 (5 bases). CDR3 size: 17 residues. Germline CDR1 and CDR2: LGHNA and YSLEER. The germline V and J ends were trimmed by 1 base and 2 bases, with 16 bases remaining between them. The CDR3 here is CASSQVAPGKYTDTQYF. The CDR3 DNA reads TGCGCCAGCAGCCAAGTTGCTCCGGGGAAGTACACAGATACGCAGTATTTT.

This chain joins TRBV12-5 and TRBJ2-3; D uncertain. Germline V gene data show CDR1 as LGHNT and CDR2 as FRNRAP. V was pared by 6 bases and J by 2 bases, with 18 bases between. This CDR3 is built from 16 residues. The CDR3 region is CASGAGLDEYTDTQYF. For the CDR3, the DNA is TGTGCTAGTGGGGCCGGGCTAGATGAGTACACAGATACGCAGTATTTT.

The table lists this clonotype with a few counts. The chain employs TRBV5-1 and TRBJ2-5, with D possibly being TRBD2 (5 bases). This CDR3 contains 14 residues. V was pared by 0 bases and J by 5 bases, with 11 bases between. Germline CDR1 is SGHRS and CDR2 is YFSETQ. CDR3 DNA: TGCGCCAGCAGCTTGGGACACACGGGGGAGACCCAGTACTTC. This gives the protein CASSLGHTGETQYF.

The CDR3 DNA sequence: TGCGCCAGCAGCCTGCGGACAGGGTCACAAGAGACCCAGTACTTC. Amino acids: CASSLRTGSQETQYF. This chain uses TRBV5-1 with TRBJ2-5; 8 bases fit TRBD1. The CDR3 is made up of 15 amino acids. The ends lost 4 bases at V and 2 bases at J; junction bases unmatched: 7. Germline V gives CDR1 SGHRS, CDR2 YFSETQ.

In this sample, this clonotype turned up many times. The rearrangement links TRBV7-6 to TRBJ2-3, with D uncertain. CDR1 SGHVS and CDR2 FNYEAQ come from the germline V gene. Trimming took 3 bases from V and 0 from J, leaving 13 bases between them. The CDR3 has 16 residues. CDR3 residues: CASSFSSGSSTDTQYF. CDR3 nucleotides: TGTGCCAGCAGCTTCTCGTCGGGCAGCAGCACAGATACGCAGTATTTT.

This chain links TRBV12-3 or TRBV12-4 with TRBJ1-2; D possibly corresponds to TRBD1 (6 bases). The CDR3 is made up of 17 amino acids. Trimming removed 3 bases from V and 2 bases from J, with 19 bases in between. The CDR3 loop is CASSFLGGVTLNYGYTF. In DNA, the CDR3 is TGTGCCAGCAGTTTCTTAGGGGGAGTTACCTTGAACTATGGCTACACCTTC.

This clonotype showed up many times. The DNA of the CDR3 is TGCGCCAGCAGTCCCGGGACAGGGGGTGCAGATACGCAGTATTTT. Its protein product is CASSPGTGGADTQYF. The chain uses TRBV5-1 and TRBJ2-3; 11 positions agree with TRBD1. V shed 5 bases and J 4 bases; nucleotides not matched to a gene: 6. This CDR3 is 15 amino acids long. Germline V lookup: CDR1 SGHRS, CDR2 YFSETQ.

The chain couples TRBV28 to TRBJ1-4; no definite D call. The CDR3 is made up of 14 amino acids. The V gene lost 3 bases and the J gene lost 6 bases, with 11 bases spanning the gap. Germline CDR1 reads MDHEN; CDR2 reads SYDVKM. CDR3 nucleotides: TGTGCCAGCAGTTTTCGGCTGGGTCATGAAAAACTGTTTTTT. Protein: CASSFRLGHEKLFF.

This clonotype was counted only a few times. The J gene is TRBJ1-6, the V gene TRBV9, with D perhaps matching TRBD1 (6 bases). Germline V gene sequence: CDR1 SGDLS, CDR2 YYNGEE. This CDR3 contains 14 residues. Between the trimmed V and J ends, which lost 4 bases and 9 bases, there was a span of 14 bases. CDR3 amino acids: CASSPQGSTSPLHF. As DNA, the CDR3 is TGTGCCAGCAGCCCTCAGGGGAGTACTTCACCCCTCCACTTT.

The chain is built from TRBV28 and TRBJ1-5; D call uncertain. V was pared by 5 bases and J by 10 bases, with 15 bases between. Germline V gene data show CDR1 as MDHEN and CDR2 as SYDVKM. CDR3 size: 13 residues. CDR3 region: CASSPPSSFPQHF. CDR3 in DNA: TGTGCCAGCAGTCCCCCATCCTCTTTTCCCCAGCATTTT.

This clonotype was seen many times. The CDR3 nucleotides read TGTGCCACCCTCTCTCGGGACAGCTACTCCTACAATGAGCAGTTCTTC. Translated: CATLSRDSYSYNEQFF. This rearrangement joins TRBV10-3 to TRBJ2-1, with 7 bases aligning to TRBD1. CDR3 length: 16 residues. Trimming removed 10 bases from V and 0 bases from J; junction bases left unmatched: 12. Germline V gene lookup returns CDR1 ENHRY and CDR2 SYGVKD.